The 5 T cell receptor beta chains below all came from one sample that was sequenced in a study of cytomegalovirus exposure and HLA in healthy donors. The protocol was immunoSEQ multiplex PCR, while the TCRdb copy is restricted to in-frame clones and leaves out a portion. The table records about 200,000 clones, about 81% of them present only once. Sequenced: PBMCs. The receptor set was obtained from a woman aged 25 to 45 in good health and CMV-seronegative.

The chain couples TRBV27 to TRBJ2-1; maybe TRBD2 (5 bases). Deletions cut 1 base from V and 2 bases from J, with 18 bases between. The germline V gene encodes CDR1 MNHEY and CDR2 SMNVEV (reference sequence). The CDR3 runs 18 residues. CDR3 bases: TGTGCCAGCAGTTTATTGGTGGCTGGGAGCATGCCCTACAATGAGCAGTTCTTC. Its protein is CASSLLVAGSMPYNEQFF.

This chain uses TRBV10-3 with TRBJ1-4, with a possible D match to TRBD1 (6 bases). The CDR3 contains 13 residues. CDR1 and CDR2 (germline): ENHRY, SYGVKD. Trimming removed 4 bases at V and 8 bases at J, with 11 bases between. The CDR3: CAISVRDKEKLFF. CDR3 in DNA: TGTGCCATCAGTGTCAGGGACAAGGAAAAACTGTTTTTT.

The chain joins TRBV15 to TRBJ2-3; possibly TRBD2 for D (7 bases). Looked up from germline, CDR1 is LNHNV and CDR2 is YYDKDF (reference sequence). This CDR3 is built from 15 residues. The germline V and J ends were trimmed by 1 base and 4 bases, with 12 bases remaining between them. CDR3 in DNA: TGTGCCACCAGCAGAGGCCTGGGGGGGCCAGATACGCAGTATTTT. This codes for CATSRGLGGPDTQYF.

This chain links TRBV29-1 with TRBJ2-1; TRBD1 aligns across 12 bases. Germline V gene sequence: CDR1 SQVTM, CDR2 ANQGSEA. Losses at the gene ends were 6 bases for V and 5 bases for J; bases not matched to a gene: 5. The CDR3 length is 14 residues. CDR3 in DNA: TGCAGCGTGGGGGACAGGGGGCTCAACAATGAGCAGTTCTTC. This codes for CSVGDRGLNNEQFF.

The chain links TRBV6-1 to TRBJ2-5; 10 bases match TRBD2. The trim removed 4 bases at V and 6 bases at J, leaving 11 bases unmatched. Germline CDR1 is MNHNS and CDR2 is SASEGT. The CDR3 has 16 residues. For the CDR3, the DNA is TGTGCCAGCAGTGGCCTCGGAGCGGGAGGGCCTAAGACCCAGTACTTC. It encodes CASSGLGAGGPKTQYF.